The clone carrying this T cell receptor (beta chain) was recorded at least ten times. Its matching antigen is unknown. The data are from a study of early T cells in non-severe SARS-CoV-2 infection. In the study overall: The input, bulk RNA from unsorted whole blood, was sequenced, and chains were unpaired.

Individual cDNA molecules carried attached unique molecular identifiers. From the 5' RACE reads, TCRdb called clonotypes with MiXCR, one entry per CDR3 protein. The sample has tens of thousands of distinct CDR3 sequences, less than 6.5% seen once. The germline gives CDR1 DFQATT, CDR2 SNEGSKA (reference sequence). V shed 0 bases and J 1 base; nucleotides not matched to a gene: 5. The CDR3 contains 16 residues. Findings and caveats of the study: Anti-spike CD8 responses were favored by VDJdb matching, which missed private and CD4 specificities.

The input for sequencing was whole blood, taken at baseline. The chain uses TRBV20-1 and TRBJ2-5; 10 nucleotides line up with TRBD1. The receptor comes from an adult who was a healthcare worker with PCR-confirmed SARS-CoV-2 infection or an uninfected control (not recorded which). CDR3 amino acids: CSARETGGAVQETQYF. In DNA, the CDR3 is TGCAGTGCTAGAGAGACAGGGGGCGCGGTCCAAGAGACCCAGTACTTC.